Listed below are T cell receptor beta chains from one sample, sequenced in a study of OX40 agonist ivuxolimab in advanced cancers. Using immunoSEQ multiplex PCR, the repertoire was profiled, and TCRdb retains in-frame clones only, with some absent. The profile covers 74,000 or so clones, with more than 80% appearing a single time and roughly 10% taken by the ten largest. The sequencing used CD4+ or CD8+ T cells sorted from blood, collected in a trial of the OX40 agonist ivuxolimab. These receptors were obtained from an adult with an advanced solid tumor such as melanoma, head and neck, liver or kidney cancer. Both conserved end residues are part of each CDR3. The D gene is left open where the match is weak. The size of a clone is reported for some rows only, either as once, few or many, or as a class for expanded clones.

j_gene	abundance	d_gene	v_gene	CDR3nt	CDR3aa
TRBJ1-5	.	.	TRBV9	TGTGCCAGCAGCGTAGATCATAGCAATCAGCCCCAGCATTTT	CASSVDHSNQPQHF
TRBJ2-3	once	.	TRBV7-9	TGTGCCCCCTCAGGACTAAACACAGATACGCAGTATTTT	CAPSGLNTDTQYF
TRBJ2-2	.	.	TRBV18	TGTGCCAGCTCACCAAACACCGGGGAGCTGTTTTTT	CASSPNTGELFF
TRBJ2-1	.	.	TRBV27	TGTGCCAGCAGTTTATATGGGCACGGGTTCAATGAGCAGTTCTTC	CASSLYGHGFNEQFF
TRBJ2-7	.	.	TRBV5-1	TGCGCCAGCAGCTTTCGAGGGAGCTACCACGAGCAGTACTTC	CASSFRGSYHEQYF
TRBJ2-1	.	.	TRBV6-6	TGTGCCAGCAGTGACAACAATGAGCAGTTCTTC	CASSDNNEQFF
TRBJ2-5	.	TRBD1	TRBV27	TGTGCCAGCAGTTCGTACGGGACAGGGGGGCAAGAGACCCAGTACTTC	CASSSYGTGGQETQYF
TRBJ1-2	.	.	TRBV29-1	TGCAGCGACTCTACCGGGGGCGGATATGGCTACACCTTC	CSDSTGGGYGYTF
TRBJ1-1	many	.	TRBV27	TGTGCCAGCAGTCCCCGAGGCAGATACACTGAAGCTTTCTTT	CASSPRGRYTEAFF
TRBJ2-6	once	.	TRBV18	TGTGCCAGCTCGGTCCCCCACTCTGGGGCCAACGTCCTGACTTTC	CASSVPHSGANVLTF
TRBJ2-2	.	.	TRBV2	TGTGCCAGCAGTGTTAGCAGGACCGGGGAGCTGTTTTTT	CASSVSRTGELFF
TRBJ2-3	.	.	TRBV27	TGTGCCAGCAGTCACATAACGAGAACAGATACGCAGTATTTT	CASSHITRTDTQYF
TRBJ1-6	.	.	TRBV18	TGTGCCAGCTCACCGGAGGGCCAAGGATCACCCCTCCACTTT	CASSPEGQGSPLHF
TRBJ2-7	.	TRBD1	TRBV6-1	TGTGCCAGCAGCGTGGGACAGCCACTAAACGAGCAGTACTTC	CASSVGQPLNEQYF
TRBJ2-3	.	.	TRBV5-1	TGCGCCAGCAGCCCGGTTGTCTACACAGATACGCAGTATTTT	CASSPVVYTDTQYF
TRBJ1-5	.	.	TRBV28	TGTGCCAGCAGTCTCGTTGCGGGGGGGGCTAGGAGCCAGCCCCAGCATTTT	CASSLVAGGARSQPQHF